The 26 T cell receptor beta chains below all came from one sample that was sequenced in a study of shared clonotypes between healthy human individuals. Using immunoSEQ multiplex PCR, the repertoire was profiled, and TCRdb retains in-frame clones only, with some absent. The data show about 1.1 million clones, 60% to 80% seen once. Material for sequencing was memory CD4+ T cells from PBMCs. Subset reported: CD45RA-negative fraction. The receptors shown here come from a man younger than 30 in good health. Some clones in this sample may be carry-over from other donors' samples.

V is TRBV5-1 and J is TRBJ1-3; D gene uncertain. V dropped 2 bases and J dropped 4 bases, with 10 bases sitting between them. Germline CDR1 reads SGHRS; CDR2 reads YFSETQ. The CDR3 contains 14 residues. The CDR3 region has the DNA TGCGCCAGCAGCTTAGGCTCCGGAGGAAACACCATATATTTT. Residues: CASSLGSGGNTIYF.

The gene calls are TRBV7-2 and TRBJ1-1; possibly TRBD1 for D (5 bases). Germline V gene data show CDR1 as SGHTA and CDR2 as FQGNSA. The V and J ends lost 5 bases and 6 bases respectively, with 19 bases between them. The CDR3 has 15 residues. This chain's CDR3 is CASSESRAGTAEAFF. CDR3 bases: TGTGCCAGCAGCGAGTCCCGGGCGGGGACCGCTGAAGCTTTCTTT.

CDR3 region: CATRMSRETQYF. In nucleotides, the CDR3 is TGCGCCACCCGGATGAGTAGGGAGACCCAGTACTTC. This rearrangement joins TRBV5-1 to TRBJ2-5; D gene ambiguous. Trimming left V 9 bases short and J 5 bases short, with 14 bases between. The germline CDR1 and CDR2 sequences are SGHRS and YFSETQ. The CDR3 has 12 residues.

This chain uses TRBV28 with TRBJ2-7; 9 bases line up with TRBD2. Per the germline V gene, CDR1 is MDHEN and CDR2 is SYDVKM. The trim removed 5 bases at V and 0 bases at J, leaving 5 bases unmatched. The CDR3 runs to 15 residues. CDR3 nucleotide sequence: TGTGCCAGCAGTCCTAGCGGGGCGGGCTCCTACGAGCAGTACTTC. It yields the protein CASSPSGAGSYEQYF.

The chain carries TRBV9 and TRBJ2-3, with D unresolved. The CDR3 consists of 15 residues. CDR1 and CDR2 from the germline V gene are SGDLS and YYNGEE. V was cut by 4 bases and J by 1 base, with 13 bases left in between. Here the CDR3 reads CASSLRREGTDTQYF. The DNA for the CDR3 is TGTGCCAGCAGCCTCCGCCGAGAGGGCACAGATACGCAGTATTTT.

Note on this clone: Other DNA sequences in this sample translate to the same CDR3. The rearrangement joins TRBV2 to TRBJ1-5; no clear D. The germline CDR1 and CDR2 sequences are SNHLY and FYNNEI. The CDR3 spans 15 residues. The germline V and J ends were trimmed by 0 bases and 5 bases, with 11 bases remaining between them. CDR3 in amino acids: CASSEAGQGDQPQHF. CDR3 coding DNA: TGTGCCAGCAGTGAAGCAGGGCAAGGAGATCAGCCCCAGCATTTT.

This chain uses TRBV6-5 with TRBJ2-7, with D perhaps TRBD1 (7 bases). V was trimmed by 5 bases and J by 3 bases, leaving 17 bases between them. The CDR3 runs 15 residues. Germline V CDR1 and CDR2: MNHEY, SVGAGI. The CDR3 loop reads CASSPRGDLGYEQYF. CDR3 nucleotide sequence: TGTGCCAGCAGTCCCAGGGGGGACCTTGGCTACGAGCAGTACTTC.

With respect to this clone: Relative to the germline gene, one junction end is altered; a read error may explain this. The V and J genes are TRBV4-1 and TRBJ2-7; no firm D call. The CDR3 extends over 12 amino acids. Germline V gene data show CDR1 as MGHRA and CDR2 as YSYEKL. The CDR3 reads CPSSQVGLQQYF. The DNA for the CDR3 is TGCCCCAGCAGCCAAGTGGGGTTACAGCAGTACTTC.

The chain's CDR3 is CASSALPGDYGYTF. The CDR3 DNA reads TGCGCCAGTTCAGCTCTCCCGGGGGACTATGGCTACACCTTC. The chain is built from TRBV5-1 and TRBJ1-2, with D maybe TRBD1 (5 bases). CDR1 and CDR2 (germline): SGHRS, YFSETQ. The CDR3 loop spans 14 amino acids. Deletions cut 8 bases from V and 3 bases from J, with 17 bases between.

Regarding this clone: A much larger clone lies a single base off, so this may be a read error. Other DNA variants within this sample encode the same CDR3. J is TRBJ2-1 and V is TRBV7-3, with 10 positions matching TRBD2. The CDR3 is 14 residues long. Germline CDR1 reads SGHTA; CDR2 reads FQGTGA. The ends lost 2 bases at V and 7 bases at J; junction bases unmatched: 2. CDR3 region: CASSLGSGRNEQFF. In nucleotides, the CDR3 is TGTGCCAGCAGCTTAGGTAGCGGGAGGAATGAGCAGTTCTTC.

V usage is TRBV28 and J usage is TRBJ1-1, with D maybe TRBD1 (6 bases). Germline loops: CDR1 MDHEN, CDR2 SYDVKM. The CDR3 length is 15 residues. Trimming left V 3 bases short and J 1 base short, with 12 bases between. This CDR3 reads CASSLVGQPNTEAFF. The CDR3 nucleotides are TGTGCCAGCAGTTTGGTGGGACAACCGAACACTGAAGCTTTCTTT.

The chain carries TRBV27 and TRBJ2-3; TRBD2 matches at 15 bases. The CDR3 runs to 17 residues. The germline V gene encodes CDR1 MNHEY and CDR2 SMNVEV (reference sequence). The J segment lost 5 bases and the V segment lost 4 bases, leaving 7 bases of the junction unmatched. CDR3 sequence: CASSSGLAGGPIDTQYF. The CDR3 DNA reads TGTGCCAGCAGTTCCGGACTAGCGGGAGGGCCGATAGATACGCAGTATTTT.

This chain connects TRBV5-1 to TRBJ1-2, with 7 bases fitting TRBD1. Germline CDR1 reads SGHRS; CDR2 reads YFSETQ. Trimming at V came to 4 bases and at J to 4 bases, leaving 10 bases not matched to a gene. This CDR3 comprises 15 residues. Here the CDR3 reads CASSPGDSEIYGYTF. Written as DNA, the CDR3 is TGCGCCAGCAGCCCTGGGGACAGCGAGATCTATGGCTACACCTTC.

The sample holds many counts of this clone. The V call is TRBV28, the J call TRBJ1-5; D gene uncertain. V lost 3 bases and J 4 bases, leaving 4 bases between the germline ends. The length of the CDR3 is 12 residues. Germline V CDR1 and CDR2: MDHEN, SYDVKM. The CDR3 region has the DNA TGTGCCAGCAGTTTGGTGAATCAGCCCCAGCATTTT. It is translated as CASSLVNQPQHF.

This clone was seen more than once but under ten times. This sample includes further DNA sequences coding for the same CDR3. CDR3 in amino acids: CAWSVGGSGANVLTF. In DNA, the CDR3 is TGTGCCTGGAGTGTAGGAGGGTCTGGGGCCAACGTCCTGACTTTC. This chain connects TRBV30 to TRBJ2-6; D is perhaps TRBD2 (6 bases). CDR3 length: 15 residues. Germline assignment: CDR1 GTSNPN and CDR2 SVGIG (reference sequence). V was shortened by 0 bases and J by 1 base, with 7 bases between the two germline ends. The full variable domain, with the rest looked up from reference TRBV30 and TRBJ2-6, is SQTIHQWPATLVQPVGSPLSLECTVEGTSNPNLYWYRQAAGRGLQLLFYSVGIGQISSEVPQNLSASRPQDRQFILSSKKLLLSDSGFYLCAWSVGGSGANVLTFGAGSRLTVL.

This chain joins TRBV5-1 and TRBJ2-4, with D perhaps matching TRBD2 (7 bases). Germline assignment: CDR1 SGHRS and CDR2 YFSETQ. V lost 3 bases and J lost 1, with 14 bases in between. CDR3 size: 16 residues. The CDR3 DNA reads TGCGCCAGCAGCTGGGGGCCGGGGGGCGCCAAAAACATTCAGTACTTC. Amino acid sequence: CASSWGPGGAKNIQYF.

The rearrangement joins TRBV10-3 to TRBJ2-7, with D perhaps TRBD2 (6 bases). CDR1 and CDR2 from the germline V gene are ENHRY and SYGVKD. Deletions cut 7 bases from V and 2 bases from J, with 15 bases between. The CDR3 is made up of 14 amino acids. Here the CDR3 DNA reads TGTGCCATCAACGGCTGGCGGGGTACCTACGAGCAGTACTTC. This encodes CAINGWRGTYEQYF.

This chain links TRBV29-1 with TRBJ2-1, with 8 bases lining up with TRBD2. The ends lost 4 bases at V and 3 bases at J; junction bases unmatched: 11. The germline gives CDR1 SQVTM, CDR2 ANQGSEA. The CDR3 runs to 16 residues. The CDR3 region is CSVVSLASGHYNEQFF. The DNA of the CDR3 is TGCAGCGTTGTATCCCTCGCTAGCGGGCACTACAATGAGCAGTTCTTC.

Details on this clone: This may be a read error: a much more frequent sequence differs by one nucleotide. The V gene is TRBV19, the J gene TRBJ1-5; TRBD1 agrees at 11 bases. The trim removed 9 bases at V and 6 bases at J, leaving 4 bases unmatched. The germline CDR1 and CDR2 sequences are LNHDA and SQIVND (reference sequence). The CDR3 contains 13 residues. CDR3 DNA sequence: TGTGCCAGCGCCGGGACAGGGGGTCAGCCCCAGCATTTT. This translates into CASAGTGGQPQHF.

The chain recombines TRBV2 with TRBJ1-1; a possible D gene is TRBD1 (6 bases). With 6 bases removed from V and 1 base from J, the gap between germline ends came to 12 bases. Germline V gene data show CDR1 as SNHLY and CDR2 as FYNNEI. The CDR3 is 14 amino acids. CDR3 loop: CASSRADRNTEAFF. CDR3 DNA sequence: TGTGCCAGCAGCCGGGCGGACAGGAACACTGAAGCTTTCTTT.

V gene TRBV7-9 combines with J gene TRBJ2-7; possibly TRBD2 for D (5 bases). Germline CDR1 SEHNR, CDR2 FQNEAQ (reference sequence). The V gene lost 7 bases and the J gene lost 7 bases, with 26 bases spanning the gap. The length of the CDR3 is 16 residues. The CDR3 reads CASTLGPNRPTGEQYF. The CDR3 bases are TGTGCCAGCACCCTAGGTCCAAACAGACCTACGGGGGAGCAGTACTTC.

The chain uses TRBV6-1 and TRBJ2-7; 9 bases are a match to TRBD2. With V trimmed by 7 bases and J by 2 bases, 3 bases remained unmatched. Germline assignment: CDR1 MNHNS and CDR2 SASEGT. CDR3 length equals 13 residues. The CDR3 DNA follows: TGTGCCAGCACCCGCGGGAGGGCCTACGAGCAGTACTTC. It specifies CASTRGRAYEQYF.

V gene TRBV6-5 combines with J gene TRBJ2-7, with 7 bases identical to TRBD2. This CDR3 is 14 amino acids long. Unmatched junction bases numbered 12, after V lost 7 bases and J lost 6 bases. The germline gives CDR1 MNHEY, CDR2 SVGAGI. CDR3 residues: CASTGGTYELEQYF. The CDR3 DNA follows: TGTGCCAGCACCGGGGGGACTTATGAACTCGAGCAGTACTTC.

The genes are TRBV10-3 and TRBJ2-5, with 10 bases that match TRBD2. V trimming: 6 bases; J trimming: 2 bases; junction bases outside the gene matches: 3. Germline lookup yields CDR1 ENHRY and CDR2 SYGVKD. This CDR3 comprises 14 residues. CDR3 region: CAISPTSGQETQYF. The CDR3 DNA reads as TGTGCCATCAGCCCGACTAGCGGGCAAGAGACCCAGTACTTC.

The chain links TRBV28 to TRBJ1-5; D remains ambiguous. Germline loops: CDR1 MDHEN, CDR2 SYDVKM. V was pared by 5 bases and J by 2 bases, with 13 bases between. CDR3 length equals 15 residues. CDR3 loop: CASSPGHGGNQPQHF. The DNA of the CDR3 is TGTGCCAGCAGTCCCGGTCATGGGGGCAATCAGCCCCAGCATTTT.

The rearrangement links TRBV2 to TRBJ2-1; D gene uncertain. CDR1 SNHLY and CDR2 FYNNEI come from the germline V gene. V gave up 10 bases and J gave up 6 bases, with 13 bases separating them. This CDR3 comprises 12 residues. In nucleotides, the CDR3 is TGTGCCACCGCCCCGTTCAGCAATGAGCAGTTCTTC. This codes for CATAPFSNEQFF.